The 21 T cell receptor beta chains presented below share a single source sample, sequenced in a study of shared clonotypes between healthy human individuals. Repertoires were generated with immunoSEQ multiplex PCR, while TCRdb's copy carries only in-frame clones and drops some. The sample contains about 340,000 clones, over 70% of which appear only once. What was sequenced was memory CD4+ T cells sorted from blood. The subset: CD45RA-negative fraction. These receptors originate from a man younger than 45 in good health.

This chain links TRBV15 with TRBJ2-5, with D perhaps matching TRBD1 (7 bases). This CDR3 region has 15 residues. The V gene's germline CDR1 is LNHNV and CDR2 YYDKDF (reference sequence). Between the trimmed V and J ends, which lost 5 bases and 7 bases, there was a span of 20 bases. The CDR3 region has the DNA TGTGCCACCAGCGGAAGCCAGGGGGGCGCGGGGACCCAGTACTTC. This sequence encodes CATSGSQGGAGTQYF. The whole variable domain, remainder taken from reference TRBV15 and TRBJ2-5, is DAMVIQNPRYQVTQFGKPVTLSCSQTLNHNVMYWYQQKSSQAPKLLFHYYDKDFNNEADTPDNFQSRRPNTSFCFLDIRSPGLGDTAMYLCATSGSQGGAGTQYFGPGTRLLVL.

Ten or more counts support this clone. The identical CDR3 is also encoded by other nucleotide sequences in the sample. V and J are TRBV5-1 and TRBJ1-4; D not certain. V dropped 7 bases and J dropped 8 bases, with 24 bases sitting between them. The length of the CDR3 is 16 residues. Germline CDR1 reads SGHRS; CDR2 reads YFSETQ. In DNA, the CDR3 is TGCGCCAGCTCCGAGAATAGCGGAGTTACTGAGGAAAAACTGTTTTTT. Encoded protein: CASSENSGVTEEKLFF. The complete variable domain, with remaining parts taken from reference TRBV5-1 and TRBJ1-4, reads KAGVTQTPRYLIKTRGQQVTLSCSPISGHRSVSWYQQTPGQGLQFLFEYFSETQRNKGNFPGRFSGRQFSNSRSEMNVSTLELGDSALYLCASSENSGVTEEKLFFGSGTQLSVL.

The J gene is TRBJ2-5, the V gene TRBV11-2, with unresolved D. V was cut by 4 bases and J by 5 bases, with 11 bases left in between. The CDR3 extends over 13 amino acids. Germline V gene lookup returns CDR1 SGHAT and CDR2 FQNNGV. In DNA, the CDR3 is TGTGCCAGCAGCTCCGTCGTGGGGGAGACCCAGTACTTC. Protein sequence: CASSSVVGETQYF.

This clone was found a few times. The chain uses TRBV29-1 and TRBJ1-2; tentatively, D is TRBD1 (5 bases). This CDR3 contains 13 residues. Trimming took 2 bases from V and 9 from J, leaving 16 bases between them. CDR1 is SQVTM, CDR2 ANQGSEA, per germline. CDR3 sequence reads: CSVEPRGRTSYTF. The CDR3 region has the DNA TGCAGCGTTGAACCGAGGGGCCGCACCAGCTACACCTTC.

V gene TRBV10-3 combines with J gene TRBJ2-5, with D tentatively TRBD1 or TRBD2 (7 bases each). The germline V and J ends were trimmed by 4 bases and 5 bases, with 14 bases remaining between them. Germline assignment: CDR1 ENHRY and CDR2 SYGVKD. The CDR3 has 14 amino acids. For the CDR3, the DNA is TGTGCCATCAGTGTCCAGGGGGGAGGGGAGACCCAGTACTTC. This translates into CAISVQGGGETQYF.

This chain uses TRBV7-9 with TRBJ2-2; no clear D. Germline CDR1 and CDR2: SEHNR and FQNEAQ (reference sequence). The CDR3 covers 13 residues. The ends were cut back, 1 base at V and 7 bases at J, with 7 bases in the middle. This CDR3 reads CASSLDGGGELFF. The DNA of the CDR3 is TGTGCCAGCAGCTTAGACGGCGGCGGGGAGCTGTTTTTT.

Details on this clone: A much larger clone lies a single base off, so this may be a read error. This chain uses TRBV2 with TRBJ2-5; perhaps TRBD2 as D (6 bases). This CDR3 contains 12 residues. Trimming took off 9 bases at V and 9 bases at J, with 17 bases between the two ends. Germline V gene lookup returns CDR1 SNHLY and CDR2 FYNNEI. Here the CDR3 DNA reads TGTGCCAGTCAGGGACCGGGGGAGGCCCAGTACTTC. Translating it yields CASQGPGEAQYF.

V usage is TRBV7-8 and J usage is TRBJ2-1; TRBD2 agrees at 12 bases. Losses at the gene ends were 6 bases for V and 16 bases for J; bases not matched to a gene: 10. There are 13 residues in the CDR3. Per the germline V gene, CDR1 is SGHVS and CDR2 is FQNEAQ. The CDR3 loop is CASSRLAGAGPFF. CDR3 DNA sequence: TGTGCCAGCAGTCGACTAGCGGGGGCGGGTCCCTTCTTC.

This chain links TRBV9 with TRBJ1-3; D remains ambiguous. V was trimmed by 0 bases and J by 0 bases, leaving 4 bases between them. Germline V gene lookup returns CDR1 SGDLS and CDR2 YYNGEE. This CDR3 has 14 residues. Written as DNA, the CDR3 is TGTGCCAGCAGCGTAGCTACCTCTGGAAACACCATATATTTT. It translates to CASSVATSGNTIYF.

For the CDR3, the DNA is TGCACCAGCAGCCCCGACTACGAGCAGTACTTC. Translated, it gives CTSSPDYEQYF. V is TRBV1 and J is TRBJ2-7. TRBV1 is assigned pseudogene status. This CDR3 has 11 residues.

The rearrangement links TRBV5-1 to TRBJ2-1; possibly TRBD2 for D (6 bases). CDR3 length: 15 residues. Looked up from germline, CDR1 is SGHRS and CDR2 is YFSETQ. V lost 4 bases and J 2 bases, leaving 13 bases between the germline ends. CDR3 region: CASSGLAGTYNEQFF. The CDR3, as DNA: TGCGCCAGCAGCGGACTTGCGGGAACCTACAATGAGCAGTTCTTC.

This sequence joins TRBV4-1 and TRBJ2-3, with 10 bases matching TRBD2. The CDR3 spans 18 residues. Trimming took 1 base from V and 1 from J; bases not matched to a gene: 8. Germline V gene sequence: CDR1 MGHRA, CDR2 YSYEKL. The CDR3 here is CASSQGGLAGAGTDTQYF. CDR3 bases: TGCGCCAGCAGCCAAGGGGGGCTAGCGGGAGCTGGCACAGATACGCAGTATTTT.

About this clone itself: Given a much more abundant clone one base away, this may be a read error. The genes are TRBV30 and TRBJ2-3; D may correspond to TRBD1 or TRBD2 (5 bases each). The CDR3 loop spans 15 amino acids. Germline CDR1 is GTSNPN and CDR2 is SVGIG (reference sequence). With 4 bases removed from V and 10 bases from J, the gap between germline ends came to 24 bases. The CDR3: CAWTASGAPRDPQYF. CDR3 in DNA: TGTGCCTGGACTGCTAGTGGGGCCCCACGGGATCCGCAGTATTTT.

The chain combines TRBV7-2 with TRBJ1-4; D is unclear. Trimming shortened V by 1 base and J by 0 bases, and 6 bases separated the two germline ends. CDR3 length equals 15 residues. The V gene's germline CDR1 is SGHTA and CDR2 FQGNSA. Here the CDR3 reads CASSLDSATNEKLFF. CDR3 nucleotide sequence: TGTGCCAGCAGCTTAGACTCGGCAACTAATGAAAAACTGTTTTTT.

This chain uses TRBV7-9 with TRBJ1-2; D may be TRBD1 (6 bases). This CDR3 has 16 residues. Germline V CDR1 and CDR2: SEHNR, FQNEAQ (reference sequence). The germline V and J ends were trimmed by 2 bases and 8 bases, with 21 bases remaining between them. The CDR3 DNA reads TGTGCCAGCAGCTTATCCTCAACTACAGGGAAGCGGGGCTACACCTTC. This gives the protein CASSLSSTTGKRGYTF.

The rearrangement joins TRBV5-1 to TRBJ2-2; the match to TRBD2 covers 9 bases. This CDR3 spans 16 amino acids. V gave up 2 bases and J gave up 5 bases; unmatched junction bases: 7. Germline lookup yields CDR1 SGHRS and CDR2 YFSETQ. In DNA, the CDR3 is TGCGCCAGCAGCTTCTTAGGAGCGGGAGGTACCGGGGAGCTGTTTTTT. This sequence encodes CASSFLGAGGTGELFF.

Remarks on this clone: Other DNA sequences in this specimen translate into the identical CDR3. The chain combines TRBV5-1 with TRBJ1-1; the D is unclear. The CDR3 length is 13 residues. Germline-derived CDR1 and CDR2 are SGHRS and YFSETQ. Trimming shortened V by 0 bases and J by 2 bases, and 5 bases separated the two germline ends. The CDR3: CASSLESNTEAFF. The CDR3, as DNA: TGCGCCAGCAGCTTGGAGTCAAACACTGAAGCTTTCTTT. The full variable domain, in which reference TRBV5-1 and TRBJ1-1 provide the parts outside the CDR3, is KAGVTQTPRYLIKTRGQQVTLSCSPISGHRSVSWYQQTPGQGLQFLFEYFSETQRNKGNFPGRFSGRQFSNSRSEMNVSTLELGDSALYLCASSLESNTEAFFGQGTRLTVV.

This chain uses TRBV2 with TRBJ2-3; D is perhaps TRBD2 (5 bases). V lost 10 bases to trimming and J lost 0 bases, with 14 bases between them. The CDR3 runs 14 residues. Germline CDR1 SNHLY, CDR2 FYNNEI. The CDR3 coding sequence is TGTGCCACCGGGGAGTTATCTAGCACAGATACGCAGTATTTT. This translates into CATGELSSTDTQYF.

The J gene is TRBJ2-1, the V gene TRBV19; possibly TRBD1 or TRBD2 for D (5 bases each). The CDR3 spans 16 residues. The V and J ends lost 1 base and 3 bases respectively, with 13 bases between them. Germline V gene data show CDR1 as LNHDA and CDR2 as SQIVND (reference sequence). The CDR3 DNA follows: TGTGCCAGTAGTATAGGGGGGTTCTCTAACTACAATGAGCAGTTCTTC. Protein: CASSIGGFSNYNEQFF. Full variable domain (missing parts from reference TRBV19 and TRBJ2-1): DGGITQSPKYLFRKEGQNVTLSCEQNLNHDAMYWYRQDPGQGLRLIYYSQIVNDFQKGDIAEGYSVSREKKESFPLTVTSAQKNPTAFYLCASSIGGFSNYNEQFFGPGTRLTVL.

The chain uses TRBV2 and TRBJ2-5; 8 bases line up with TRBD1. TRBJ2-7 explains the end of the DNA better; the J call may be wrong. This CDR3 is 15 amino acids long. Germline V gene lookup returns CDR1 SNHLY and CDR2 FYNNEI. The CDR3 sequence is CASSDVARGQYEQYF. The CDR3 coding sequence is TGTGCCAGCAGTGACGTGGCCAGGGGGCAATACGAGCAGTACTTC.

The chain employs TRBV15 and TRBJ1-1; 7 positions match TRBD1. CDR1 and CDR2 from the germline V gene are LNHNV and YYDKDF (reference sequence). The CDR3 is 16 amino acids. J gave up 4 bases and V 3 bases, and 11 bases lay outside the gene matches. The CDR3 nucleotides read TGTGCCACCAGCAGGGCGGTGGGCCAGGGGGTCACTGAAGCTTTCTTT. Protein product: CATSRAVGQGVTEAFF.